What follows are 17 T cell receptor beta chains derived from one specimen sequenced in a study of T cell responses to AZD1222 COVID-19 vaccine. Clones were read by immunoSEQ multiplex PCR, and TCRdb kept only the in-frame ones, dropping some. Of about 84,000 clones in the sample, 80% to 90% were seen once. The specimen comprised peripheral blood, sampled 28 days after the second AZD1222 dose. These receptors were collected from an adult who received the AZD1222 COVID-19 vaccine.

The chain carries TRBV20-1 and TRBJ1-4; D is perhaps TRBD1 (5 bases). V was pared by 3 bases and J by 3 bases, with 17 bases between. The CDR3 extends over 16 amino acids. CDR1 and CDR2 from the germline V gene are DFQATT and SNEGSKA (reference sequence). CDR3 nucleotide sequence: TGCAGTGCTAGTTTACCATCGGGGCGTGCTAATGAAAAACTGTTTTTT. This encodes CSASLPSGRANEKLFF.

The rearrangement uses TRBV4-3 and TRBJ1-2; 11 bases fit TRBD1. CDR3 length: 15 amino acids. The J segment lost 7 bases and the V segment lost 2 bases, leaving 6 bases of the junction unmatched. Germline CDR1 and CDR2: LGHNA and YSLEER. CDR3 residues: CASSQSDRGLRGYTF. As DNA, the CDR3 is TGCGCCAGCAGCCAATCGGACAGGGGGCTTCGTGGCTACACCTTC.

The chain recombines TRBV4-3 with TRBJ2-1; no firm D call. The CDR3 spans 13 residues. The ends were cut back, 0 bases at V and 6 bases at J, with 6 bases in the middle. The germline CDR1 and CDR2 sequences are LGHNA and YSLEER. The DNA for the CDR3 is TGCGCCAGCAGCCAAGATGAACGCAATGAGCAGTTCTTC. Its translation: CASSQDERNEQFF.

The chain recombines TRBV6-2 or TRBV6-3 with TRBJ2-1; D is possibly TRBD2 (6 bases). The CDR3 is 21 amino acids. The germline V gene has CDR1 MNHEY and CDR2 SVGEGT. V was clipped by 2 bases and J by 1 base, with 27 bases between them. The CDR3 DNA sequence: TGTGCCAGCAGTTACCCTTTAAGGAGCGGTCGCAATCGGGGGTCCTACAATGAGCAGTTCTTC. Its protein is CASSYPLRSGRNRGSYNEQFF.

The rearrangement links TRBV7-8 to TRBJ2-1, with 10 nucleotides matching TRBD2. Germline-derived CDR1 and CDR2 are SGHVS and FQNEAQ. The length of the CDR3 is 17 residues. Trimming at V came to 4 bases and at J to 1 base, leaving 7 bases not matched to a gene. The CDR3 spells CASSSAASGGSYNEQFF. In nucleotides, the CDR3 is TGTGCCAGCAGCTCAGCTGCTAGCGGGGGATCCTACAATGAGCAGTTCTTC.

The chain employs TRBV6-5 and TRBJ1-1; a possible D gene is TRBD1 (5 bases). V was clipped by 8 bases and J by 0 bases, with 16 bases between them. Germline loops: CDR1 MNHEY, CDR2 SVGAGI. This CDR3 contains 15 residues. The CDR3 reads CASGPGNVMNTEAFF. The CDR3 DNA sequence: TGTGCCAGCGGCCCAGGGAACGTGATGAACACTGAAGCTTTCTTT.

The chain couples TRBV6-5 to TRBJ1-2; TRBD1 aligns across 7 bases. V dropped 7 bases and J dropped 6; count of bases not matched to a gene: 5. This CDR3 is 12 amino acids long. CDR1 and CDR2 from the germline V gene are MNHEY and SVGAGI. Here the CDR3 DNA reads TGTGCCAGCACTCAGGGGGGAAATGGCTACACCTTC. It yields the protein CASTQGGNGYTF.

This clone was seen a single time. The chain combines TRBV15 with TRBJ2-1; weak D call: TRBD1 (6 bases). The CDR3 is made up of 16 amino acids. CDR1 and CDR2 from the germline V gene are LNHNV and YYDKDF (reference sequence). Trimming pared 8 bases from V and 5 bases from J, leaving 22 bases between. CDR3 coding DNA: TGTGCCACCTACGATTCTAGGACAGTGAGTGACAATGAGCAGTTCTTC. The encoded protein is CATYDSRTVSDNEQFF.

The CDR3 DNA reads as TGTGCCAGCAGTTCCAATCCAGGGTTCGGCTACACCTTC. Encoded protein: CASSSNPGFGYTF. V gene TRBV6-5 combines with J gene TRBJ1-2; TRBD1 is a possible D gene (5 bases). The CDR3 loop spans 13 amino acids. V gave up 4 bases and J gave up 8 bases, with 14 bases separating them. Germline V gene lookup returns CDR1 MNHEY and CDR2 SVGAGI.

The genes are TRBV4-1 and TRBJ1-2; D uncertain. The CDR3 has 15 residues. CDR1 MGHRA and CDR2 YSYEKL come from the germline V gene. Trimming took 0 bases from V and 2 from J, leaving 10 bases between them. The CDR3 sequence: CASSQDSAKNYGYTF. CDR3 coding DNA: TGCGCCAGCAGCCAAGATTCTGCCAAGAACTATGGCTACACCTTC.

The chain has TRBV7-9 and TRBJ1-6; D is possibly TRBD1 (5 bases). The CDR3 totals 15 residues. Germline assignment: CDR1 SEHNR and CDR2 FQNEAQ (reference sequence). Trimming took 1 base from V and 6 from J, leaving 10 bases between them. The CDR3 DNA reads as TGTGCCAGCAGCTTAGAGGGGATCGGTAATTCACCCCTCCACTTT. It translates to CASSLEGIGNSPLHF.

J is TRBJ2-5 and V is TRBV19; no reliable D call. The CDR3 sequence is 13 residues long. The germline V and J ends were trimmed by 5 bases and 2 bases, with 9 bases remaining between them. Germline CDR1 LNHDA, CDR2 SQIVND (reference sequence). This chain's CDR3 is CASSPGRQETQYF. The CDR3 nucleotides are TGTGCCAGTAGTCCTGGCAGGCAAGAGACCCAGTACTTC.

J is TRBJ2-3 and V is TRBV9; unclear D gene. CDR3 length equals 14 residues. The V gene lost 5 bases and the J gene lost 2 bases, with 12 bases spanning the gap. Germline CDR1 and CDR2: SGDLS and YYNGEE. The CDR3 loop is CASSSSYYTDTQYF. The CDR3, as DNA: TGTGCCAGCAGTTCGAGTTACTACACAGATACGCAGTATTTT.

This clone was observed once. The DNA for the CDR3 is TGTGCCAGTAGTATCCAGACCCTCTATGGCTACACCTTC. Amino acids: CASSIQTLYGYTF. The gene calls are TRBV19 and TRBJ1-2; D gene unclear. Germline CDR1 reads LNHDA; CDR2 reads SQIVND (reference sequence). V shed 3 bases and J shed 4 bases, with 9 bases lying between them. The CDR3 is made up of 13 amino acids.

The V and J genes are TRBV15 and TRBJ1-2; D is unclear. From germline, CDR1 is LNHNV and CDR2 YYDKDF (reference sequence). Trimming removed 0 bases from V and 6 bases from J, with 14 bases in between. The CDR3 covers 15 residues. CDR3 amino acids: CATSRDGRRGNGYTF. As DNA, the CDR3 is TGTGCCACCAGCAGAGATGGGAGGAGAGGGAATGGCTACACCTTC.

The V and J genes are TRBV5-1 and TRBJ2-1, with D unclear. V was pared by 0 bases and J by 3 bases, with 7 bases between. The CDR3 contains 14 residues. In germline, CDR1 is SGHRS, CDR2 YFSETQ. The CDR3 DNA follows: TGCGCCAGCAGCTTGGCCAGCTTCTACAATGAGCAGTTCTTC. Its protein is CASSLASFYNEQFF.

This clone turned up a few times. This chain joins TRBV4-3 and TRBJ2-3; 8 nucleotides agree with TRBD2. Germline CDR1 and CDR2: LGHNA and YSLEER. CDR3 length: 16 residues. After removal of 0 bases from V and 6 bases from J, the junction contained 8 bases not matched to a gene. The CDR3 is CASSQEGAGLGDTQYF. For the CDR3, the DNA is TGCGCCAGCAGCCAAGAGGGAGCGGGACTAGGGGATACGCAGTATTTT.